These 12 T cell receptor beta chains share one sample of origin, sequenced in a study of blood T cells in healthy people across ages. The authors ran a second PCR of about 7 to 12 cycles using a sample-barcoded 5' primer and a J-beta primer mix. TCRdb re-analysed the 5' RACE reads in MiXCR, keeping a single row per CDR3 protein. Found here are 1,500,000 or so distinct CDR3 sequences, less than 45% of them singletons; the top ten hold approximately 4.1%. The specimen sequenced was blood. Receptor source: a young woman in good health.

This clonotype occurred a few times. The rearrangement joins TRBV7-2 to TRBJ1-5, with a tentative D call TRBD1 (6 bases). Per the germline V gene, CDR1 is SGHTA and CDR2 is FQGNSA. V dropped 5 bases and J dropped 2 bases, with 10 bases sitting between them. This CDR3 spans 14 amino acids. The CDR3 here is CASSGQSGNQPQHF. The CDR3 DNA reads TGTGCCAGCAGCGGACAGAGTGGCAATCAGCCCCAGCATTTT.

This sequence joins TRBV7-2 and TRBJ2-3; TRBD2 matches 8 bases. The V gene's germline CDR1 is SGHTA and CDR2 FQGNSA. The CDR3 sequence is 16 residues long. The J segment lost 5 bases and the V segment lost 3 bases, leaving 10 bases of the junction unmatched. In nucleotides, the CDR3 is TGTGCCAGCAGCTTCCTACTAGCGGAGGCCTTAGATACGCAGTATTTT. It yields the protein CASSFLLAEALDTQYF. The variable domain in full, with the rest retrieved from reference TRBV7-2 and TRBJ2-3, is GAGVSQSPSNKVTEKGKDVELRCDPISGHTALYWYRQSLGQGLEFLIYFQGNSAPDKSGLPSDRFSAERTGGSVSTLTIQRTQQEDSAVYLCASSFLLAEALDTQYFGPGTRLTVL.

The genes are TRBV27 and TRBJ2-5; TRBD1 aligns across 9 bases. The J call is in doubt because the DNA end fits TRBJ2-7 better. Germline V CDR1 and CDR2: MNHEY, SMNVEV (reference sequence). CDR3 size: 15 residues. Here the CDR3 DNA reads TGTGCCAGCAGTTGGCGGACAGGGGATTTATACGAGCAGTACTTC. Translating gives CASSWRTGDLYEQYF.

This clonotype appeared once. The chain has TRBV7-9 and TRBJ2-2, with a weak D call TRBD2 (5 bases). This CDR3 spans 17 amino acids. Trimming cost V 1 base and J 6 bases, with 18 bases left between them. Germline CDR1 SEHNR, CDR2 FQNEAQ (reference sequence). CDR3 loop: CASSLVLGPELAGELFF. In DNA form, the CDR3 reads TGTGCCAGCAGCTTAGTGCTCGGGCCCGAACTAGCCGGGGAGCTGTTTTTT.

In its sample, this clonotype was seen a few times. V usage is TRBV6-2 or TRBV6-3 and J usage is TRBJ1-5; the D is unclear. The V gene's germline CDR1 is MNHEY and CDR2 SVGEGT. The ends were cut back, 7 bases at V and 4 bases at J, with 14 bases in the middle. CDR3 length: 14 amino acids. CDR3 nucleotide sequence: TGTGCCAGCACCTCACCCAAAGTGAATCAGCCCCAGCATTTT. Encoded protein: CASTSPKVNQPQHF.

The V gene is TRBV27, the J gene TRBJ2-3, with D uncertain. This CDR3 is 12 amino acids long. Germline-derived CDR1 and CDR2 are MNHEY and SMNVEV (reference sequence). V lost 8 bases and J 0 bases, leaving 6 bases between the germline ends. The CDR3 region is CASGPSTDTQYF. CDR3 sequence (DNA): TGTGCCAGCGGGCCCAGCACAGATACGCAGTATTTT.

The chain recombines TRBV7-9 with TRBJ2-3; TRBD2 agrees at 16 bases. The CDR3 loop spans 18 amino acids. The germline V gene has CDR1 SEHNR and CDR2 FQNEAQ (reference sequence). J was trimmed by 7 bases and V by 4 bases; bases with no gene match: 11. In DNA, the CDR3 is TGTGCCAGCAGCTCAATAGGAGGGACTAGCGGGAGGGCGAATACGCAGTATTTT. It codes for CASSSIGGTSGRANTQYF.

CDR3 in amino acids: CASKIGTASTDTQYF. CDR3 in DNA: TGTGCCAGCAAAATAGGGACTGCTAGCACAGATACGCAGTATTTT. The chain employs TRBV9 and TRBJ2-3; D is possibly TRBD2 (6 bases). Trimming cost V 6 bases and J 0 bases, with 14 bases left between them. The CDR3 runs 15 residues. Germline CDR1 is SGDLS and CDR2 is YYNGEE.

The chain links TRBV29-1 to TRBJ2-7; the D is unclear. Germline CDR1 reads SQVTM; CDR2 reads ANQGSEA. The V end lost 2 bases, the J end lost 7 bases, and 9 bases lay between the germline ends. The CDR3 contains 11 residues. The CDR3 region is CSVETWGEQYF. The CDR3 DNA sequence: TGCAGCGTTGAAACTTGGGGTGAGCAGTACTTC.

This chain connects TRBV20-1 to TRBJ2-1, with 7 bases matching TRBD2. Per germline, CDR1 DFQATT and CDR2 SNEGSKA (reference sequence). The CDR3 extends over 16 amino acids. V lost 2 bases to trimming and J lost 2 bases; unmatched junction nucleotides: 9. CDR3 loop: CSARSDARGTYNEQFF. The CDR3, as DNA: TGCAGTGCTAGAAGCGACGCGCGGGGGACCTACAATGAGCAGTTCTTC.

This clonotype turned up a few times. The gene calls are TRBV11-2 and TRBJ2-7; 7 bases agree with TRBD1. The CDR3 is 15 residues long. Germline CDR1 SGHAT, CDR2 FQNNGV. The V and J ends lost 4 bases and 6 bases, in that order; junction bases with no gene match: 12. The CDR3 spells CASSSSGQPPGEQYF. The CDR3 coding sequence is TGTGCCAGCAGCTCCTCGGGACAGCCACCGGGCGAGCAGTACTTC.

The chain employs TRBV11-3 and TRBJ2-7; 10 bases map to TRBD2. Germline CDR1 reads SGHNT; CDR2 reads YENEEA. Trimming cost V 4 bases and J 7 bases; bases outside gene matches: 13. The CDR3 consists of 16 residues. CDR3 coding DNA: TGTGCCAGCAGCTCACCCGTAGCGGGGGGCCCGAATGAGCAGTACTTC. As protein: CASSSPVAGGPNEQYF.